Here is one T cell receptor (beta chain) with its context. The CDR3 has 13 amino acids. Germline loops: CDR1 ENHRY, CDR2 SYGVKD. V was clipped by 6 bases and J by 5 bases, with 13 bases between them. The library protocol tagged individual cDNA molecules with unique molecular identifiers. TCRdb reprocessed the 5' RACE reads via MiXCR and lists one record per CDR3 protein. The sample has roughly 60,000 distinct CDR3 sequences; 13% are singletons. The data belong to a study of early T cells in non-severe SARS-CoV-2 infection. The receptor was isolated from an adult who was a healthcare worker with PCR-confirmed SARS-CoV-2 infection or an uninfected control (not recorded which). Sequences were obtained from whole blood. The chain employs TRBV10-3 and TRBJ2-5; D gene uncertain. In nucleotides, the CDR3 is TGTGCCATCAGAGAGAGTCTTGGGGAGACCCAGTACTTC. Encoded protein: CAIRESLGETQYF.